Listed below are T cell receptor beta chains from one sample, sequenced in a study of cytomegalovirus exposure and HLA in healthy donors. Clones were read by immunoSEQ multiplex PCR, and TCRdb kept only the in-frame ones, dropping some. This sample has about 180,000 clones, with 60% to 85% found just once. Sequencing was done on a sample of PBMCs. All receptors derive from a woman aged 45-65 years in good health and CMV-seropositive. CDR3s include the opening cysteine and the closing phenylalanine or tryptophan. D genes are given only for firm matches. The size entry is marked missing in some rows and otherwise reads once, few, many or a size class.

clone size	V gene	D gene	J gene	CDR3 protein	CDR3 DNA
.	TRBV6-1	TRBD1	TRBJ2-7	CASSGGQAGLRQYF	TGTGCCAGCAGTGGGGGACAGGCTGGACTTAGGCAGTACTTC
.	TRBV7-9	TRBD1	TRBJ2-7	CASSLGTGGGGYEQYF	TGTGCCAGCAGCTTAGGGACAGGGGGCGGAGGTTACGAGCAGTACTTC
.	TRBV6-6	.	TRBJ1-2	CASSPGVGYGYTF	TGTGCCAGCAGTCCAGGGGTAGGGTATGGCTACACCTTC
.	TRBV12-5	.	TRBJ2-1	CASGWGVNEQFF	TGTGCTAGTGGTTGGGGGGTGAATGAGCAGTTCTTC
.	TRBV30	.	TRBJ2-7	CAWSPSSYEQYF	TGTGCCTGGAGTCCGAGCTCCTACGAGCAGTACTTC
.	TRBV19	TRBD2	TRBJ2-2	CASRGLAGAPNTGELFF	TGTGCCAGTAGGGGGCTAGCGGGGGCCCCGAACACCGGGGAGCTGTTTTTT
.	TRBV4-1	TRBD2	TRBJ2-2	CASSQALAGTGELFF	TGCGCCAGCAGCCAAGCACTAGCGGGAACCGGGGAGCTGTTTTTT
.	TRBV29-1	TRBD1	TRBJ1-2	CSVSDRGRSYGYTF	TGCAGCGTTTCGGACAGGGGGCGTTCTTACGGCTACACCTTC
.	TRBV11-2	.	TRBJ2-6	CASSFGSSGANGLTF	TGTGCCAGCAGCTTTGGTAGCTCTGGGGCCAACGGCCTGACTTTC
.	TRBV4-3	.	TRBJ2-3	CASSQDRAPTGAPDTQYF	TGCGCCAGCAGCCAAGATAGGGCCCCAACGGGAGCCCCAGATACGCAGTATTTT
.	TRBV5-6	.	TRBJ2-5	CASSLARGGETQYF	TGTGCCAGCAGCTTGGCGAGGGGAGGAGAGACCCAGTACTTC
.	TRBV6-1	.	TRBJ1-5	CASRLSGDSNQPQHF	TGTGCCAGCAGGCTTTCGGGAGATAGCAATCAGCCCCAGCATTTT
.	TRBV14	TRBD2	TRBJ2-7	CASSPGLAEAPYSYEQYF	TGTGCCAGCAGCCCCGGACTAGCGGAGGCCCCTTACTCCTACGAGCAGTACTTC
few	TRBV28	TRBD1	TRBJ2-7	CASTSTGGPYEQYF	TGTGCCAGCACCTCGACAGGGGGACCCTACGAGCAGTACTTC
.	TRBV19	TRBD2	TRBJ2-7	CASSIGTSGSRLAEQYF	TGTGCCAGTAGTATAGGTACTAGCGGGAGCCGCCTAGCCGAGCAGTACTTC
.	TRBV19	.	TRBJ1-2	CATEPGNSRLNYGYTF	TGTGCCACCGAACCAGGGAACAGCAGACTTAACTATGGCTACACCTTC
few	TRBV5-4	TRBD2	TRBJ2-1	CASSLERGGQGEQFF	TGTGCCAGCAGCTTGGAGCGGGGGGGCCAAGGAGAGCAGTTCTTC
.	TRBV11-3	.	TRBJ2-1	CASSFMAYNEQFF	TGTGCCAGCAGCTTTATGGCTTACAATGAGCAGTTCTTC
.	TRBV2	.	TRBJ1-6	CASRGSNSPLHF	TGTGCCAGCCGCGGCAGTAATTCACCCCTCCACTTT
few	TRBV7-2	.	TRBJ1-5	CASSSQGYSNQPQHF	TGTGCCAGCAGCTCACAGGGCTATAGCAATCAGCCCCAGCATTTT
.	TRBV5-4	.	TRBJ2-3	CASSLDGGNTDTQYF	TGTGCCAGCAGCTTGGATGGCGGGAACACAGATACGCAGTATTTT
.	TRBV29-1	TRBD1	TRBJ2-1	CSSSTGNYNEQFF	TGCAGCTCCTCGACAGGGAATTACAATGAGCAGTTCTTC
.	TRBV28	TRBD1	TRBJ2-7	CASREQGAPTAGQYF	TGTGCCAGCAGGGAACAGGGGGCCCCAACAGCCGGGCAGTACTTC
few	TRBV7-2	TRBD2	TRBJ2-1	CASSARGGGAGNEQFF	TGTGCCAGCAGCGCCCGGGGCGGGGGGGCTGGGAATGAGCAGTTCTTC
.	TRBV5-6	.	TRBJ2-1	CASSLALQSSYNEQFF	TGTGCCAGCAGCTTGGCACTACAAAGCTCCTACAATGAGCAGTTCTTC
.	TRBV6-1	TRBD1	TRBJ1-2	CASSPRDSDSYGYTF	TGTGCCAGCAGTCCCCGGGACAGCGATTCTTATGGCTACACCTTC
.	TRBV15	TRBD1	TRBJ2-3	CATSRDGGPGGDTQYF	TGTGCCACCAGCAGAGATGGGGGCCCAGGGGGAGATACGCAGTATTTT
few	TRBV18	.	TRBJ2-5	CASSDRAGGRGPETQYF	TGTGCCAGCTCCGACCGGGCCGGGGGAAGGGGTCCGGAGACCCAGTACTTC